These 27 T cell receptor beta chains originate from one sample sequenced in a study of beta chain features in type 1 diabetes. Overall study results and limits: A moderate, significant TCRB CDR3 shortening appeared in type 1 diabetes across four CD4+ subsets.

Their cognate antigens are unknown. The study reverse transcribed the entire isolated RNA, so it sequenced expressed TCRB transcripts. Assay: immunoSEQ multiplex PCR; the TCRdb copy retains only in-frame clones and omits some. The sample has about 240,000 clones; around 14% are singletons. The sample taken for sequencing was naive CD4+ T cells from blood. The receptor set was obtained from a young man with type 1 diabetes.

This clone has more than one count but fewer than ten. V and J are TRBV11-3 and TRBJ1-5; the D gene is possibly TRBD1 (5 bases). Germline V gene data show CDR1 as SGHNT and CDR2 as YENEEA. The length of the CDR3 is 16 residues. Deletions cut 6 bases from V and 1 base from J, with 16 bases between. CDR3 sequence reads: CASRPKTESSNQPQHF. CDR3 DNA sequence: TGTGCCAGCAGACCTAAGACAGAGTCGAGCAATCAGCCCCAGCATTTT.

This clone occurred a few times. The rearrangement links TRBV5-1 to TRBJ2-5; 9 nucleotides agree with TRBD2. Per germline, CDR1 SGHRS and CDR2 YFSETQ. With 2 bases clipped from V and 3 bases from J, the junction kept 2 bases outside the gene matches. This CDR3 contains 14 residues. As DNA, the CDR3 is TGCGCCAGCAGCTTCGCGGGGGGGAAAGAGACCCAGTACTTC. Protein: CASSFAGGKETQYF.

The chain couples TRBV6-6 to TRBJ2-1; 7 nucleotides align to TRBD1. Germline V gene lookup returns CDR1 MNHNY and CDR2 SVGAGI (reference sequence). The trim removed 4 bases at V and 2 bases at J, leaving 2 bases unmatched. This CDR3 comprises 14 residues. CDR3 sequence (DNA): TGTGCCAGCAGTTTGACAGGGACCTACAATGAGCAGTTCTTC. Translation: CASSLTGTYNEQFF.

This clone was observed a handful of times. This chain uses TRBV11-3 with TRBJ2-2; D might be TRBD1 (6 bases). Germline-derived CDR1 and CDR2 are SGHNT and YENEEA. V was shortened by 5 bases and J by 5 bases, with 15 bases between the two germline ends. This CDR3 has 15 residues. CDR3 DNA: TGTGCCAGCAGCACGACTCCGCAGGGGACCGGGGAGCTGTTTTTT. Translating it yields CASSTTPQGTGELFF.

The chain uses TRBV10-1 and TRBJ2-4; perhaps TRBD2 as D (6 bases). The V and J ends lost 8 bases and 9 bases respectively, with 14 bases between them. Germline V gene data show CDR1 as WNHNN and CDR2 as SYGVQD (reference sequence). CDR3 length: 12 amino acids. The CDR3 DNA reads TGCGCCAGCTCCGGAGGGGCCAGCATTCAGTACTTC. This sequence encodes CASSGGASIQYF.

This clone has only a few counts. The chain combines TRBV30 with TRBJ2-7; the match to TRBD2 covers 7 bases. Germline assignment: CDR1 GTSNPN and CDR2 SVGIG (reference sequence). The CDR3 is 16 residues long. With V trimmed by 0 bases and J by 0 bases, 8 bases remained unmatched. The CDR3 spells CAWSVHRLADSYEQYF. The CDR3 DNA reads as TGTGCCTGGAGTGTACATCGGCTAGCGGACTCCTACGAGCAGTACTTC.

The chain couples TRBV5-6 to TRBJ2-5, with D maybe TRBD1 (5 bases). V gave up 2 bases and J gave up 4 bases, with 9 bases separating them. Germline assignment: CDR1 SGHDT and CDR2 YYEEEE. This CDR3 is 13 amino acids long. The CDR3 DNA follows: TGTGCCAGCAGCTTACAGGAGCCAGAGACCCAGTACTTC. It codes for CASSLQEPETQYF.

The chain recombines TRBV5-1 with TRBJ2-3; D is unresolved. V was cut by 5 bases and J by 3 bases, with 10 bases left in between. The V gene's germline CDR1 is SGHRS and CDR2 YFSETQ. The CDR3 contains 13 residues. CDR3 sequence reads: CASRAKTTDTQYF. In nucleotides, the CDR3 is TGCGCCAGCAGAGCAAAAACTACAGATACGCAGTATTTT.

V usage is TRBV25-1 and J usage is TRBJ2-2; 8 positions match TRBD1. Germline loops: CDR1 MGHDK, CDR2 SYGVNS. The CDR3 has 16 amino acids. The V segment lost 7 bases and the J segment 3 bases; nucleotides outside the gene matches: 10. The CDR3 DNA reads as TGTGCCAGCACCCTTTCCGCAGGGGGCTACACCGGGGAGCTGTTTTTT. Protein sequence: CASTLSAGGYTGELFF.

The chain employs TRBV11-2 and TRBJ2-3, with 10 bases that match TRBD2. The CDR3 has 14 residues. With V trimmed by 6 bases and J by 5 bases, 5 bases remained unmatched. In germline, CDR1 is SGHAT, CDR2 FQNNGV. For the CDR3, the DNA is TGTGCCAGCAGTGCTAGCGGGAGTGTAGATACGCAGTATTTT. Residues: CASSASGSVDTQYF.

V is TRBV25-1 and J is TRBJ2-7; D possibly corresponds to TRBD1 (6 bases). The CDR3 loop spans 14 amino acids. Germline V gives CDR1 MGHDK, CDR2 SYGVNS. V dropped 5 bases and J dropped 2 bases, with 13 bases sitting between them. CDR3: CASSKQGSAYEQYF. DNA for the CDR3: TGTGCCAGCAGTAAACAGGGATCAGCCTACGAGCAGTACTTC.

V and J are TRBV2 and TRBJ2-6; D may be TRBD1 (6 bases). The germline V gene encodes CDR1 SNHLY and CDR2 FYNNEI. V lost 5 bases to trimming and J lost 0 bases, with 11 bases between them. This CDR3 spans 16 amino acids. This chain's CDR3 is CASSLQGSSGANVLTF. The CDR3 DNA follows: TGTGCCAGCAGTTTACAGGGTTCCTCTGGGGCCAACGTCCTGACTTTC.

This CDR3 reads CASSLVPFSGEQFF. As DNA, the CDR3 is TGCGCCAGCAGCTTGGTCCCCTTCTCGGGTGAGCAGTTCTTC. J is TRBJ2-1 and V is TRBV5-1; D call uncertain. Germline loops: CDR1 SGHRS, CDR2 YFSETQ. The V gene lost 0 bases and the J gene lost 9 bases, with 13 bases spanning the gap. CDR3 length: 14 residues. Full variable domain (remainder filled in from reference TRBV5-1 and TRBJ2-1): KAGVTQTPRYLIKTRGQQVTLSCSPISGHRSVSWYQQTPGQGLQFLFEYFSETQRNKGNFPGRFSGRQFSNSRSEMNVSTLELGDSALYLCASSLVPFSGEQFFGPGTRLTVL.

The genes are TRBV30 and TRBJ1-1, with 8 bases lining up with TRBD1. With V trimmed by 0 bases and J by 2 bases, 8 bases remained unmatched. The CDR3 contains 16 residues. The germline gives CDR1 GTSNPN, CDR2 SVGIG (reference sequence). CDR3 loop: CAWSVGDRTPNTEAFF. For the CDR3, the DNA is TGTGCCTGGAGTGTGGGGGACAGGACTCCAAACACTGAAGCTTTCTTT.

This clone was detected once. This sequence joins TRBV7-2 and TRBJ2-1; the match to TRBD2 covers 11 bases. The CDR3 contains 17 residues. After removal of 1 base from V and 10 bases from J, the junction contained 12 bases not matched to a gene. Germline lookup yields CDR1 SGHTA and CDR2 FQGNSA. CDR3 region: CASSLVLVAGGPREQFF. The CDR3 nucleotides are TGTGCCAGCAGCTTAGTACTCGTAGCGGGAGGGCCGCGGGAGCAGTTCTTC.

The CDR3 loop reads CASSLFSPGQGGGEQYF. The CDR3 DNA reads TGTGCCAGCAGCTTATTCTCTCCGGGACAGGGAGGGGGGGAGCAGTACTTC. This chain connects TRBV11-2 to TRBJ2-7; 9 bases map to TRBD1. CDR3 length: 17 residues. Germline CDR1 SGHAT, CDR2 FQNNGV. V lost 2 bases and J lost 7; bases outside the gene matches: 15.

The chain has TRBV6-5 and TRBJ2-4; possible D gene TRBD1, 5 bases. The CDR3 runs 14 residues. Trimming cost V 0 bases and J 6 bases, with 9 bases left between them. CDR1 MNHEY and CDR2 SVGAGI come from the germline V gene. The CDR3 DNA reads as TGTGCCAGCAGTTACTCTCAGGGTGGAAACATTCAGTACTTC. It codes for CASSYSQGGNIQYF.

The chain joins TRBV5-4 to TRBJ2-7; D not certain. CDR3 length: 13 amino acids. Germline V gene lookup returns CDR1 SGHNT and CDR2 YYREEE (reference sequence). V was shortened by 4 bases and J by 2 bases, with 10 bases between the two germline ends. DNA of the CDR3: TGTGCCAGCAGCACGAAAACTCCCTACGAGCAGTACTTC. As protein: CASSTKTPYEQYF.

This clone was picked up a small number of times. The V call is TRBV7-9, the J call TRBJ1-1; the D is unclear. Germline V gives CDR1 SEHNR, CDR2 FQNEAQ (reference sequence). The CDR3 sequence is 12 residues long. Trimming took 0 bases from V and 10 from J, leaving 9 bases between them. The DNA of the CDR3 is TGTGCCAGCAGCTTAGCGGAGGAGGGAGCTTTCTTT. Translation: CASSLAEEGAFF.

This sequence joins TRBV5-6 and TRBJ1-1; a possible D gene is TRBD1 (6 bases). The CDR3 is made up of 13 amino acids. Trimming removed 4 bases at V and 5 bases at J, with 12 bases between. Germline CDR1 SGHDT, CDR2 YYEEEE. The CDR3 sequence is CASSRLTGTEAFF. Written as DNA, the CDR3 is TGTGCCAGCAGCCGTCTGACAGGAACTGAAGCTTTCTTT.

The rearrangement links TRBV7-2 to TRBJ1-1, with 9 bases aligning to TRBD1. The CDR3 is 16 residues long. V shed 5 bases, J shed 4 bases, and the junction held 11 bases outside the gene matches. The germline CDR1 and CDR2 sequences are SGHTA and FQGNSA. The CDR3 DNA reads TGTGCCAGCAGCCTACGTCAGAACAGGGGGCCCACTGAAGCTTTCTTT. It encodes CASSLRQNRGPTEAFF.

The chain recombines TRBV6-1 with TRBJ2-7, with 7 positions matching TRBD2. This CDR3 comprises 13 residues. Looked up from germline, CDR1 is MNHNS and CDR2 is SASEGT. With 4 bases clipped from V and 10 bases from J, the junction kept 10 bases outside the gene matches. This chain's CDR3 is CASSARGGLDQYF. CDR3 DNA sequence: TGTGCCAGCAGTGCAAGGGGAGGGTTAGATCAGTACTTC.

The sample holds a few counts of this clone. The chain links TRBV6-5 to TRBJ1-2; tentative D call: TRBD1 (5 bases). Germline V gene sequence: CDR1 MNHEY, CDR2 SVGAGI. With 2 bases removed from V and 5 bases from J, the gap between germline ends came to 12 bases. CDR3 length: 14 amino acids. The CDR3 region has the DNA TGTGCCAGCAGTTACGGGGGGGGGAGATATGGCTACACCTTC. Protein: CASSYGGGRYGYTF.

CDR3: CASSDGTRAFF. The CDR3, as DNA: TGTGCCAGCAGTGATGGGACACGGGCTTTCTTT. The chain carries TRBV25-1 and TRBJ1-1; a possible D gene is TRBD1 (6 bases). The CDR3 loop spans 11 amino acids. V gave up 3 bases and J gave up 11 bases, with 10 bases separating them. Germline CDR1 is MGHDK and CDR2 is SYGVNS.

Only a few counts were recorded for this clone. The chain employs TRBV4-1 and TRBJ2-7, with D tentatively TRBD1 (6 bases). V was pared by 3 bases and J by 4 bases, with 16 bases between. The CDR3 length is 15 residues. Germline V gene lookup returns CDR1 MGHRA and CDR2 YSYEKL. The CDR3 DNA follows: TGCGCCAGCAGCCAGCCGAGGGCAGGGGCTTACGAGCAGTACTTC. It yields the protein CASSQPRAGAYEQYF.

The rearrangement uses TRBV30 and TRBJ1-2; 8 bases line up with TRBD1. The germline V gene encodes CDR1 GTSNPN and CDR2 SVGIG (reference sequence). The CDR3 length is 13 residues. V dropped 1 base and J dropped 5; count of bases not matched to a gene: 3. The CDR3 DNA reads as TGTGCCTGGAGTGGCCAGGGGGCTTATGGCTACACCTTC. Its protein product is CAWSGQGAYGYTF.

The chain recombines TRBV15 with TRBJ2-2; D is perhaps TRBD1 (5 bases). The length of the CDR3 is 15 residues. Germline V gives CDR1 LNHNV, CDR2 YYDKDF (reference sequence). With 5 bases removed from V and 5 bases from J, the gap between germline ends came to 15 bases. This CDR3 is CATSGSRARTGELFF. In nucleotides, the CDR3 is TGTGCCACCAGCGGATCCAGGGCGAGGACCGGGGAGCTGTTTTTT.